This TCR beta chain came from a study of early T cells in non-severe SARS-CoV-2 infection. In its sample, this clonotype was seen a few times. V lost 1 base and J lost 7, with 14 bases in between. The CDR3 totals 16 residues. CDR1 is LGHDT, CDR2 YNNKEL, per germline (reference sequence). From the 5' RACE reads, TCRdb called clonotypes with MiXCR, one entry per CDR3 protein. The sample shows under 85,000 distinct CDR3 sequences, roughly 12% of them seen only once. The TCR sequence derives from an adult who was a healthcare worker with PCR-confirmed SARS-CoV-2 infection or an uninfected control (not recorded which). The donor label of this sample is uncertain. This rearrangement joins TRBV3-1 to TRBJ1-6; a weak D match, TRBD1 (5 bases). The sequences come from whole blood, collected at baseline. CDR3 amino acids: CASSQGGTSFNSPLHF. The CDR3 DNA is TGTGCCAGCAGCCAAGGAGGGACTTCTTTCAATTCACCCCTCCACTTT.